This T cell receptor beta chain was sequenced during a study of control samples from healthy donors and cancer patients (TCRdb year 2020). Receptor libraries were prepared by the immunoSEQ multiplex PCR assay. This immuneACCESS table, as held by TCRdb, lists in-frame sequences with V and J called but not all clones. Of the missing ones, under half trace to an unresolved V gene in checked studies; the others have no known cause. The sample table holds approximately 94,000 clones, of which more than 85% were seen once. Roughly 1.2% of the sample is in the top ten clones. This clone was observed a handful of times. Which antigen it targets is not known. Base qualities are missing; no much larger clone stands one base away. The clonotype was recovered from a woman aged 50 to 65 in good health. Material for sequencing was blood.

The nucleotide sequence reads TGTGCCAGCAACTTACCCACAGGGCTAGCCAAAAACATTCAGTACTTC. Translated, it gives CASNLPTGLAKNIQYF. Recombination connected TRBV9 to TRBJ2-4; tentative D gene TRBD1, with 6 bases matching. The CDR3 holds 16 amino acids from the cysteine to the phenylalanine. This entry keeps only the CDR3 DNA: 48 bases, framed from base 1. Trimming removed 6 bases from V and 0 bases from J, leaving 16 bases between the germline ends. CDR1 and CDR2 (SGDLS, YYNGEE) derive from the germline V gene.